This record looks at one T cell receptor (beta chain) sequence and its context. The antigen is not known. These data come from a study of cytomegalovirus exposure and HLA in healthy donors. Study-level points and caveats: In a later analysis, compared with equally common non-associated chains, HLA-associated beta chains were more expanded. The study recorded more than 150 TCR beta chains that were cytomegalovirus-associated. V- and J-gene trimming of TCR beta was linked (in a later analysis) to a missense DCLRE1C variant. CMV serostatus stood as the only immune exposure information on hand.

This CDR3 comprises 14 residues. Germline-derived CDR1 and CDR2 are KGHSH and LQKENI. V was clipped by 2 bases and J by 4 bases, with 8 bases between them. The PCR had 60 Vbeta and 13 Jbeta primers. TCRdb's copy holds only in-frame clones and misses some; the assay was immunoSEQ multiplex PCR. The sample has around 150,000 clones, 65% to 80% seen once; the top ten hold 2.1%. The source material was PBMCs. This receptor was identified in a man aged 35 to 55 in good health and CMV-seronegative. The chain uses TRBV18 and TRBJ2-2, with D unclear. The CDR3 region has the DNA TGTGCCAGCTCACCATGGTTCGGCACCGGGGAGCTGTTTTTT. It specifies CASSPWFGTGELFF.